The following is a T cell receptor (beta chain) sequence with its context. Germline CDR1 and CDR2: KGHSH and LQKENI. The ends lost 6 bases at V and 1 base at J; junction bases unmatched: 10. The CDR3 totals 16 residues. The data stem from a study of chemoradiotherapy in HPV16-positive cancers. Assay used: immunoSEQ multiplex PCR; TCRdb lists only in-frame clones, some missing. The profile covers about 12,000 clones, with 85% to 90% appearing a single time and roughly 5.7% taken by the ten largest. This TCR was sampled from a human donor with HPV-associated anogenital cancer. The specimen was blood, collected from a patient who underwent chemoradiotherapy. This rearrangement joins TRBV18 to TRBJ1-1; 8 nucleotides align to TRBD1. The CDR3 here is CASSQLGTGANTEAFF. DNA for the CDR3: TGTGCCAGCTCCCAACTGGGGACAGGAGCGAACACTGAAGCTTTCTTT.